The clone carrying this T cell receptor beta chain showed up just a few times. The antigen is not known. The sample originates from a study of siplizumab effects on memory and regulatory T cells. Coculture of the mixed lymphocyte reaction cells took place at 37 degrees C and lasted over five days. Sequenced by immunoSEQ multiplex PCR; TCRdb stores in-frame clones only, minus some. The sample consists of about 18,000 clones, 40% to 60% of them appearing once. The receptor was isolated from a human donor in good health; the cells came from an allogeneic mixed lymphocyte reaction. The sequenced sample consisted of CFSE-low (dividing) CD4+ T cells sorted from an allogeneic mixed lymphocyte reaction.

CDR3 DNA: TGTGCCAGCAGCTTAGGGGGAGGAAAAGCTTTCTTT. This encodes CASSLGGGKAFF. The rearrangement links TRBV11-2 to TRBJ1-1, with D unresolved. The CDR3 loop spans 12 amino acids. Trimming pared 1 base from V and 9 bases from J, leaving 9 bases between. CDR1 SGHAT and CDR2 FQNNGV come from the germline V gene.